This TCR beta chain derives from a study of T cell responses to AZD1222 COVID-19 vaccine. Measured with immunoSEQ multiplex PCR; TCRdb has only the in-frame clones, and not every one. Of 60,000 to 65,000 clones listed, roughly three quarters were seen once; the top ten hold about an eighth. CDR1 is KGHDR and CDR2 is SFDVKD in the germline V gene. The CDR3 sequence is 14 residues long. Trimming shortened V by 5 bases and J by 2 bases, and 10 bases separated the two germline ends. The chain is built from TRBV24-1 and TRBJ2-3; D may be TRBD1 (6 bases). The material was peripheral blood, obtained on day 0 of AZD1222 vaccination. The sequence came from an adult in good health. CDR3 sequence (DNA): TGTGCCACCAGTGGCAGGGGAGCCACAGATACGCAGTATTTT. It specifies CATSGRGATDTQYF.